This is a list of T cell receptor beta chains from one sample in a study of T cells in Graves' hyperthyroidism and ophthalmopathy. TCRdb re-called the multiplex PCR reads through MiXCR, storing one row per CDR3 protein. The data hold a few hundred thousand distinct CDR3 sequences, with 20% to 25% observed a single time. Sequencing was done on a sample of blood. The receptors come from a man aged 25-45 years with Graves' ophthalmopathy. Each CDR3 is given with its conserved first and last residue. A D gene is named only where the DNA matches it firmly. A row's size may be missing; if present it is once, few, many or a size class.

- TRBJ2-3 - TRBV5-4 CASSLWGPTDTQYF TGTGCCAGCAGCTTGTGGGGACCCACAGATACGCAGTATTTT
few TRBJ1-1 - TRBV7-3 CASRWGRNTEAFF TGTGCCAGCAGGTGGGGCAGGAACACTGAAGCTTTCTTT
- TRBJ1-3 TRBD1 TRBV20-1 CSARNRGTKGNTIYF TGCAGTGCTCGAAACAGGGGCACGAAGGGAAACACCATATATTTT
many TRBJ2-1 - TRBV11-2 CASSLFSGASSYNEQFF TGTGCCAGCAGCCTTTTTTCTGGCGCCAGCTCCTACAATGAGCAGTTCTTC
- TRBJ2-7 TRBD2 TRBV19 CASRGAGVGYEQYF TGTGCCAGTCGTGGGGCGGGAGTCGGCTACGAGCAGTACTTC
- TRBJ1-3 TRBD1 TRBV12-3/TRBV12-4 CASSRGRQGINTIYF TGTGCCAGCAGTAGGGGTCGACAGGGGATAAACACCATATATTTT
- TRBJ2-7 TRBD1 TRBV27 CASSLAQTGFGGEQYF TGTGCCAGCAGTTTAGCCCAGACAGGGTTCGGCGGCGAGCAGTACTTC
- TRBJ2-5 - TRBV7-7 CASSLGFKETQYF TGTGCTAGCAGCTTAGGCTTCAAAGAGACCCAGTACTTC
- TRBJ2-5 - TRBV20-1 CSASKSTETQYF TGCAGTGCCTCGAAGAGTACGGAGACCCAGTACTTC
- TRBJ1-5 - TRBV4-1 CASSQDAAGVQPQHF TGCGCCAGCAGCCAAGATGCGGCAGGGGTACAGCCCCAGCATTTT
- TRBJ1-5 - TRBV5-1 CASSLGPREDQPQHF TGCGCCAGCAGCTTGGGCCCCCGGGAGGATCAGCCCCAGCATTTT